Below, 22 T cell receptor beta chains from the same sample are listed, as sequenced in a study of blood T cells in healthy people across ages. A second PCR, run for roughly 7 to 12 cycles, used a sample-barcoded 5' primer plus a J-beta primer mix. Via MiXCR, TCRdb re-called the 5' RACE reads, giving one row per CDR3 protein. The table records hundreds of thousands of distinct CDR3 sequences, about 30% of them present only once. The specimen was blood. These receptor sequences come from a woman aged 80 or over in good health.

This clonotype was picked up many times. The chain links TRBV6-5 to TRBJ1-2; a possible D gene is TRBD1 (5 bases). Germline values: CDR1 MNHEY, CDR2 SVGAGI. V was clipped by 7 bases and J by 2 bases, with 11 bases between them. There are 13 residues in the CDR3. The CDR3 is CASKGRNNYGYTF. The CDR3 bases are TGTGCCAGCAAGGGACGGAACAACTATGGCTACACCTTC.

This clonotype was counted a few times. The V and J genes are TRBV27 and TRBJ1-1; TRBD1 agrees at 7 bases. The V gene's germline CDR1 is MNHEY and CDR2 SMNVEV (reference sequence). The length of the CDR3 is 15 residues. V was pared by 5 bases and J by 0 bases, with 6 bases of the junction left unmatched. The CDR3 nucleotides read TGTGCCAGCAGTCCGAAGACAGGGATGAACACTGAAGCTTTCTTT. It yields the protein CASSPKTGMNTEAFF.

In its sample, this clonotype was seen many times. The gene calls are TRBV9 and TRBJ2-3; D is ambiguous. There are 12 residues in the CDR3. V lost 0 bases, J lost 4 bases, and 3 bases lay in between. In germline, CDR1 is SGDLS, CDR2 YYNGEE. This CDR3 reads CASSVGADTQYF. CDR3 nucleotide sequence: TGTGCCAGCAGCGTAGGGGCAGATACGCAGTATTTT.

This clonotype was observed many times. This chain joins TRBV29-1 and TRBJ2-7, with 10 bases identical to TRBD1. From germline, CDR1 is SQVTM and CDR2 ANQGSEA. The CDR3 runs to 13 residues. V lost 6 bases and J lost 5; bases outside the gene matches: 7. The CDR3 coding sequence is TGCAGCGTCGCGGGACAGGGGATACACGAGCAGTACTTC. This sequence encodes CSVAGQGIHEQYF.

This clonotype was seen ten or more times. The chain couples TRBV7-2 to TRBJ2-1; the D is unclear. CDR1 and CDR2 from the germline V gene are SGHTA and FQGNSA. The V end was cut by 8 bases, the J end by 4 bases, with 15 bases between. This CDR3 spans 14 amino acids. CDR3 amino acids: CASVLVPQYNEQFF. The CDR3 DNA sequence: TGTGCCAGCGTTCTGGTACCACAGTACAATGAGCAGTTCTTC.

In this sample, this clonotype turned up many times. The chain recombines TRBV7-2 with TRBJ2-7; 13 bases are shared with TRBD2. Germline assignment: CDR1 SGHTA and CDR2 FQGNSA. CDR3 length: 19 amino acids. The trim removed 1 base at V and 0 bases at J, leaving 9 bases unmatched. CDR3 in amino acids: CASSLVETSGGPVSYEQYF. Written as DNA, the CDR3 is TGTGCCAGCAGCTTAGTCGAGACTAGCGGGGGGCCCGTCTCCTACGAGCAGTACTTC.

This clonotype was seen more than once but under ten times. A read error may explain this, as a much larger clone is one base away. This chain joins TRBV20-1 and TRBJ2-1; perhaps TRBD1 as D (5 bases). Germline V gene data show CDR1 as DFQATT and CDR2 as SNEGSKA (reference sequence). This CDR3 spans 15 amino acids. V was trimmed by 0 bases and J by 8 bases, leaving 17 bases between them. The CDR3 protein is CSARDLVGASDEQFF. The CDR3 nucleotides read TGCAGTGCTAGAGATCTGGTAGGGGCCAGTGATGAGCAGTTCTTC.

The chain has TRBV20-1 and TRBJ2-5, with a tentative D call TRBD2 (7 bases). CDR1 is DFQATT and CDR2 is SNEGSKA in the germline V gene (reference sequence). V was shortened by 5 bases and J by 4 bases, with 17 bases between the two germline ends. CDR3 size: 14 residues. The CDR3 bases are TGCAGTGCTCCGATAACAGGGAGGGGAGAGACCCAGTACTTC. Protein: CSAPITGRGETQYF.

This clonotype was counted ten times or more. The V call is TRBV9, the J call TRBJ2-7, with D possibly being TRBD1 or TRBD2 (5 bases each). The V gene's germline CDR1 is SGDLS and CDR2 YYNGEE. Trimming left V 2 bases short and J 0 bases short, with 12 bases between. The CDR3 is 15 amino acids. CDR3 loop: CASSVEEGFSYEQYF. The CDR3 nucleotides read TGTGCCAGCAGCGTCGAAGAGGGGTTCTCCTACGAGCAGTACTTC.

The chain is built from TRBV5-6 and TRBJ1-4; TRBD1 aligns across 8 bases. Trimming at V came to 4 bases and at J to 0 bases, leaving 11 bases not matched to a gene. There are 18 residues in the CDR3. The V gene's germline CDR1 is SGHDT and CDR2 YYEEEE. Written as DNA, the CDR3 is TGTGCCAGCAGCCCGAATCGAGGACAGGGAGCAACTAATGAAAAACTGTTTTTT. This encodes CASSPNRGQGATNEKLFF.

In regard to this clonotype: This may arise from a read error, as a much more abundant clone is one base away. This chain links TRBV9 with TRBJ2-7; D possibly corresponds to TRBD2 (5 bases). The CDR3 is 12 residues long. Germline-derived CDR1 and CDR2 are SGDLS and YYNGEE. The CDR3 DNA sequence: TGTGCCTGCAGCGTAGCGACGGGCGAGCAGTACTTC. Translating gives CACSVATGEQYF.

Remarks on this clonotype: Just one base apart from a much larger clone, this may be a read error. The chain has TRBV20-1 and TRBJ2-1, with 10 bases lining up with TRBD2. The CDR3 extends over 16 amino acids. J gave up 1 base and V 5 bases, and 8 bases lay outside the gene matches. Germline V gene sequence: CDR1 DFQATT, CDR2 SNEGSKA (reference sequence). CDR3 in amino acids: CSASRTSGSSYNEQFF. The CDR3 nucleotides are TGCAGTGCTTCGAGGACTAGCGGTTCGTCCTACAATGAGCAGTTCTTC.

A word on this clonotype: Sequence at one end of the junction differs from germline and may be a read error. This rearrangement joins TRBV7-2 to TRBJ2-3, with 7 bases matching TRBD1. CDR3 length: 15 amino acids. The germline gives CDR1 SGHTA, CDR2 FQGNSA. CDR3 amino acids: CASSSRDRYADAQYF. The CDR3 DNA sequence: TGTGCCAGCAGCTCTCGGGACAGATACGCAGATGCGCAGTATTTT.

This clonotype was picked up many times. The chain joins TRBV7-2 to TRBJ2-4; D not certain. The CDR3 extends over 12 amino acids. CDR1 is SGHTA, CDR2 FQGNSA, per germline. Trimming removed 1 base at V and 9 bases at J, with 7 bases between. The CDR3, as DNA: TGTGCCAGCAGCTTAGGCAGGAGCATTCAGTACTTC. Translated: CASSLGRSIQYF.

This clonotype came up many times. This CDR3 is CASSLGPAEGYTF. The CDR3 DNA follows: TGTGCCAGCAGTTTAGGGCCTGCTGAGGGCTACACCTTC. The chain is built from TRBV12-3 or TRBV12-4 and TRBJ1-2, with D unclear. The CDR3 has 13 amino acids. V gave up 1 base and J gave up 8 bases, with 11 bases separating them.

This sequence joins TRBV9 and TRBJ2-2; tentative D call: TRBD1 (6 bases). Trimming removed 4 bases from V and 7 bases from J, with 17 bases in between. This CDR3 contains 15 residues. Germline CDR1 is SGDLS and CDR2 is YYNGEE. CDR3 region: CASSPGDRNDGELFF. DNA for the CDR3: TGTGCCAGCAGCCCCGGAGACAGGAATGACGGGGAGCTGTTTTTT.

This clonotype was detected many times. V usage is TRBV5-5 and J usage is TRBJ2-5; D is uncertain. Per germline, CDR1 SGHKS and CDR2 YYEKEE (reference sequence). Between the trimmed V and J ends, which lost 4 bases and 1 base, there was a span of 14 bases. This CDR3 comprises 15 residues. The CDR3 region has the DNA TGTGCCAGCAGCCAATATTACACGGTCCAAGAGACCCAGTACTTC. Protein: CASSQYYTVQETQYF.

The table lists this clonotype with many counts. J is TRBJ2-1 and V is TRBV20-1, with TRBD2 as a possible D gene (5 bases). CDR3 size: 16 residues. Germline values: CDR1 DFQATT, CDR2 SNEGSKA (reference sequence). V was pared by 0 bases and J by 3 bases, with 15 bases between. For the CDR3, the DNA is TGCAGTGCTAGAGATCCGAGGCCGGGAAACTACAATGAGCAGTTCTTC. Translating gives CSARDPRPGNYNEQFF.

This clonotype came up a few times. The CDR3 loop reads CASSRGSNTGELFF. The CDR3 DNA sequence: TGCGCCAGCAGCCGAGGGTCGAACACCGGGGAGCTGTTTTTT. V and J are TRBV5-1 and TRBJ2-2, with D possibly TRBD2 on 5 matching bases. From germline, CDR1 is SGHRS and CDR2 YFSETQ. V gave up 4 bases and J gave up 0 bases, with 7 bases separating them. The CDR3 has 14 residues.

To note about this clonotype: Possible read error: a much larger clone is one base away. The V call is TRBV20-1, the J call TRBJ2-7, with no clear D. The germline V gene has CDR1 DFQATT and CDR2 SNEGSKA (reference sequence). This CDR3 spans 12 amino acids. V lost 5 bases, J lost 6 bases, and 14 bases lay in between. CDR3 sequence (DNA): TGCAGTGCTCGGGCACTCACCTGCGAGCAGTACTTC. Translation gives CSARALTCEQYF.

In its sample, this clonotype was seen many times. This chain joins TRBV7-2 and TRBJ2-3; TRBD2 matches 8 bases. J was trimmed by 6 bases and V by 0 bases; bases with no gene match: 14. This CDR3 has 18 amino acids. From germline, CDR1 is SGHTA and CDR2 FQGNSA. The CDR3 DNA is TGTGCCAGCAGCTTAGCGATGGTGGCGGGGGGCCCCTGGGATACGCAGTATTTT. Translating it yields CASSLAMVAGGPWDTQYF.

The gene calls are TRBV20-1 and TRBJ2-3; D gene unclear. Germline V lookup: CDR1 DFQATT, CDR2 SNEGSKA (reference sequence). V lost 6 bases and J 7 bases, leaving 14 bases between the germline ends. The CDR3 covers 12 residues. CDR3 coding DNA: TGCAGTGCCCCTCACGAAGGAAATACGCAGTATTTT. It specifies CSAPHEGNTQYF.